This T cell receptor beta chain was captured by sequencing in a study of T cell repertoires in cytomegalovirus infection. Turning to the study itself: An indication of both CMV infection and matching HLA type came from public TCR beta signatures. Study-wide findings and caveats: Within the response measured ex vivo, HLA-C-restricted CMV-specific TCR beta clonotypes were dominant.

Each CDR3 protein is one row after TCRdb ran MiXCR on the reads. Of about 920,000 distinct CDR3 sequences in the sample, around 29% were seen once. To note about this clonotype: Its specificity is unknown.

The clonotype comes from a human donor in good health (CMV status not recorded). Some clones in this sample may be carry-over from other donors' samples. Sequences were derived from cultured CD8+ T cells from PBMCs, sampled from culture after CMV antigen stimulation.

The CDR3 loop is CASSLITGPETQYF. The CDR3 DNA follows: TGTGCCAGCAGCTTAATCACAGGGCCCGAGACCCAGTACTTC. The chain combines TRBV7-9 with TRBJ2-5; possibly TRBD1 for D (6 bases). The germline V gene has CDR1 SEHNR and CDR2 FQNEAQ (reference sequence). V was trimmed by 2 bases and J by 5 bases, leaving 12 bases between them. This CDR3 has 14 amino acids.